This TCR beta chain was sequenced in a study of vaccination effects on CD4 cells after COVID-19. Clones were read by immunoSEQ multiplex PCR, and TCRdb kept only the in-frame ones, dropping some. Here the sample spans fewer than 80,000 clones, 70% to 85% being singletons. Before any sequencing was done, the ViraFEST assay used viral peptide pools to expand antigen-specific CD4+ T cells. Scientists isolated CD4+ T cells after a roughly ten-day culture period ended. Participants got two doses of BNT162b2 or mRNA-1273 vaccine. The V gene lost 2 bases and the J gene lost 2 bases, with 5 bases spanning the gap. The germline V gene has CDR1 SGDLS and CDR2 YYNGEE. The length of the CDR3 is 13 residues. Comments on this clone: Its target is not known.

The receptor's source is a human donor who received a COVID-19 vaccine. The rearrangement links TRBV9 to TRBJ1-3; no reliable D call. Here the sequenced sample was CD4+ T cells from PBMCs cultured with HCoV-229E spike peptides, taken after COVID-19 vaccination. The CDR3 region has the DNA TGTGCCAGCAGCGTGATACCTGGAAACACCATATATTTT. It specifies CASSVIPGNTIYF.